The 9 T cell receptor beta chains reported below all come from one sample, sequenced in a study of Ad26.COV2.S vaccination and SARS-CoV-2 variants. The data were produced by immunoSEQ multiplex PCR, yet TCRdb's version contains in-frame clones alone and is incomplete. The sample lists approximately 97,000 clones, around 80% occurring once. The sample in question was peripheral blood, obtained after recovery from COVID-19. The receptors originated from a human donor who had recovered from COVID-19.

V gene TRBV6-2 or TRBV6-3 combines with J gene TRBJ1-4; no reliable D call. Trimming stripped 4 bases from V and 7 bases from J, with 7 bases between. The germline gives CDR1 MNHEY, CDR2 SVGEGT. This CDR3 is 12 amino acids long. In DNA, the CDR3 is TGTGCCAGCAGTTTGTCATTTGAAAAACTGTTTTTT. It encodes CASSLSFEKLFF.

As concerns this clone: Distinct nucleotide sequences in the sample also encode this CDR3. The chain has TRBV5-1 and TRBJ1-4; the match to TRBD1 covers 7 bases. This CDR3 region has 14 residues. The V gene end was trimmed by 0 bases and the J gene end by 6 bases; junction bases not matched to a gene: 2. Germline loops: CDR1 SGHRS, CDR2 YFSETQ. CDR3 amino acids: CASSLGQGDEKLFF. The CDR3 coding sequence is TGCGCCAGCAGCTTGGGACAGGGTGATGAAAAACTGTTTTTT.

The chain carries TRBV7-3 and TRBJ2-1, with D unresolved. In germline, CDR1 is SGHTA, CDR2 FQGTGA. The V gene lost 5 bases and the J gene lost 0 bases, with 8 bases spanning the gap. This CDR3 is built from 14 residues. CDR3 protein: CASSALASYNEQFF. The CDR3 nucleotides are TGTGCCAGCAGCGCCTTGGCCTCCTACAATGAGCAGTTCTTC.

The V call is TRBV5-1, the J call TRBJ2-3, with 10 nucleotides matching TRBD2. V shed 0 bases and J 6 bases; nucleotides not matched to a gene: 7. This CDR3 has 16 residues. Germline V CDR1 and CDR2: SGHRS, YFSETQ. CDR3 protein: CASSLDGLAGVDTQYF. The CDR3 DNA reads as TGCGCCAGCAGCTTGGACGGTCTAGCGGGGGTGGATACGCAGTATTTT. Supplemented by reference TRBV5-1 and TRBJ2-3, the full variable domain reads KAGVTQTPRYLIKTRGQQVTLSCSPISGHRSVSWYQQTPGQGLQFLFEYFSETQRNKGNFPGRFSGRQFSNSRSEMNVSTLELGDSALYLCASSLDGLAGVDTQYFGPGTRLTVL.

The count of this clone is one. The chain is built from TRBV12-3 or TRBV12-4 and TRBJ2-7; possible D gene TRBD2, 6 bases. V was shortened by 0 bases and J by 6 bases, with 6 bases between the two germline ends. The CDR3 sequence is 12 residues long. The CDR3 DNA is TGTGCCAGCAGTTTAGCAGCGGGCGAGCAGTACTTC. Protein: CASSLAAGEQYF.

Notes on this clone: The same CDR3 also results from other DNA sequences found in this sample. The chain couples TRBV19 to TRBJ1-1, with D possibly matching TRBD1 (6 bases). The CDR3 is 13 amino acids. Germline loops: CDR1 LNHDA, CDR2 SQIVND (reference sequence). The ends were cut back, 7 bases at V and 2 bases at J, with 11 bases in the middle. DNA for the CDR3: TGTGCCAGTAAGGGCAGGGGTAACACTGAAGCTTTCTTT. Protein sequence: CASKGRGNTEAFF. Together with reference TRBV19 and TRBJ1-1, the CDR3 gives the full variable domain: DGGITQSPKYLFRKEGQNVTLSCEQNLNHDAMYWYRQDPGQGLRLIYYSQIVNDFQKGDIAEGYSVSREKKESFPLTVTSAQKNPTAFYLCASKGRGNTEAFFGQGTRLTVV.

The chain couples TRBV7-9 to TRBJ2-3, with a weak D call TRBD1 (6 bases). The germline V gene has CDR1 SEHNR and CDR2 FQNEAQ (reference sequence). Trimming took off 4 bases at V and 6 bases at J, with 17 bases between the two ends. The CDR3 is 15 amino acids. The DNA for the CDR3 is TGTGCCAGCAGCTCCCGGACAGATTGGGGTGATACGCAGTATTTT. Translation gives CASSSRTDWGDTQYF.

The chain links TRBV6-6 to TRBJ2-7, with D tentatively TRBD1 or TRBD2 (5 bases each). Germline-derived CDR1 and CDR2 are MNHNY and SVGAGI (reference sequence). V gave up 0 bases and J gave up 12 bases, with 18 bases separating them. This CDR3 spans 14 amino acids. The CDR3 sequence: CASSYSATSPRGYF. In nucleotides, the CDR3 is TGTGCCAGCAGTTACTCAGCCACGTCCCCGAGGGGGTACTTC.

The chain employs TRBV5-1 and TRBJ2-5; 11 bases line up with TRBD2. The length of the CDR3 is 17 residues. Germline V gene data show CDR1 as SGHRS and CDR2 as YFSETQ. V dropped 0 bases and J dropped 4; count of bases not matched to a gene: 8. CDR3 DNA sequence: TGCGCCAGCAGCTTGGCGGGACTAGCGGATACGGGAGAGACCCAGTACTTC. Amino acid sequence: CASSLAGLADTGETQYF.